This TCR beta chain derives from a study of blood T cell repertoires in COVID-19. Study summary: T cells, B-cell-depleted T cells, or PBMCs supplied cDNA or gDNA.

Trimming stripped 1 base from V and 9 bases from J, with 21 bases between. The CDR3 spans 16 residues. Per the germline V gene, CDR1 is MNHEY and CDR2 is SMNVEV (reference sequence). Assay used: immunoSEQ multiplex PCR; TCRdb lists only in-frame clones, some missing. The sample carries fewer than 95,000 clones, about 90% recorded once. The gene calls are TRBV27 and TRBJ1-1, with D possibly being TRBD1 (6 bases). This clonotype was obtained from a woman of 80 years or more with acute or convalescent COVID-19. The sequenced sample consisted of peripheral blood. The DNA for the CDR3 is TGTGCCAGCAGTTTATTAGGGCAGGGGAATGGTGTAAAAGCTTTCTTT. Its translation: CASSLLGQGNGVKAFF.